The entry below describes one TCR beta chain. The entry originates in a study of blood T cell repertoires in COVID-19. Study at large: The origin of the acute and convalescent COVID-19 samples was the United States, Italy and Spain. PBMCs, B-cell-depleted T cells, or T cells provided the cDNA or gDNA that made up the material.

Germline trimming cut 5 bases from V and 4 bases from J; bases unmatched to any gene: 3. The CDR3 has 13 residues. Germline assignment: CDR1 WNHNN and CDR2 SYGVQD (reference sequence). The assay was immunoSEQ multiplex PCR, and TCRdb's table has in-frame clones only and misses some. The table shows about 58,000 clones, with over 80% occurring only once. The specimen was peripheral blood. The chain combines TRBV10-1 with TRBJ1-2, with 8 bases aligning to TRBD1. This clonotype was obtained from a man aged 60 to 75 with acute or convalescent COVID-19. CDR3 protein: CASSPDRGYGYTF. The CDR3 nucleotides are TGCGCCAGCAGTCCCGACAGGGGCTATGGCTACACCTTC.